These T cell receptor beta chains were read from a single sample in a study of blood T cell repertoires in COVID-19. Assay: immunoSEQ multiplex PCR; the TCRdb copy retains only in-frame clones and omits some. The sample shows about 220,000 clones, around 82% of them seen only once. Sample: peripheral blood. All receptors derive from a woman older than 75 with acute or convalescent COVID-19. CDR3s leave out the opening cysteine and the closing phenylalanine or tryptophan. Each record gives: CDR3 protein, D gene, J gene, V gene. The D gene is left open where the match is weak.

ASSHTPGQRRSEAF,.,TRBJ1-1,TRBV6-4
ASSELTGTYEQY,.,TRBJ2-7,TRBV6-4
ASNKDRASTDTQY,TRBD1,TRBJ2-3,TRBV6-5
ATSRDGLSGGHGYT,.,TRBJ1-2,TRBV15
ASSWRTGGAYEQY,TRBD1,TRBJ2-7,TRBV3-1/TRBV3-2
ASSLVATSYGYT,.,TRBJ1-2,TRBV7-9
ASRDGQGGVDTEAF,TRBD1,TRBJ1-1,TRBV19
ASSLVPRGGISYNEQF,TRBD2,TRBJ2-1,TRBV5-1
ASSIASGIAGYTGELF,TRBD2,TRBJ2-2,TRBV19
ASSIDTGHYEQY,.,TRBJ2-7,TRBV19
ASSQVMRLGQTPSTGNEQF,.,TRBJ2-1,TRBV4-1
ASSPTGINEKLF,TRBD1,TRBJ1-4,TRBV3-1/TRBV3-2